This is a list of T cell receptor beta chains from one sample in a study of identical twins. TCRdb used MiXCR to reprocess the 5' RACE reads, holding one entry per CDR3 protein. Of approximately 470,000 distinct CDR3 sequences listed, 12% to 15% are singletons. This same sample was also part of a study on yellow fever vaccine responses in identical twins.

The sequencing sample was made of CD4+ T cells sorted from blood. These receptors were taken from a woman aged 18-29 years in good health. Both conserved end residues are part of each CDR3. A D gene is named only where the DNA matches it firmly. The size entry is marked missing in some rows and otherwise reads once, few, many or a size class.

CDR3 protein: CSVGPGHPTYNEQFF; CDR3 DNA: TGCAGCGTTGGCCCAGGACACCCAACCTACAATGAGCAGTTCTTC; V gene: TRBV29-1; J gene: TRBJ2-1; clone size: few; D gene: .
CDR3 protein: CASSVPGLAGSTDTQYF; CDR3 DNA: TGCGCCAGCAGCGTCCCGGGACTAGCGGGAAGCACAGATACGCAGTATTTT; V gene: TRBV5-1; J gene: TRBJ2-3; clone size: many; D gene: TRBD2
CDR3 protein: CASSLAPQYTEAFF; CDR3 DNA: TGTGCCAGCAGCTTAGCCCCACAGTACACTGAAGCTTTCTTT; V gene: TRBV7-6; J gene: TRBJ1-1; clone size: few; D gene: .
CDR3 protein: CASSLIGGGGELFF; CDR3 DNA: TGCGCCAGCAGCTTGATCGGGGGCGGCGGGGAGCTGTTTTTT; V gene: TRBV5-1; J gene: TRBJ2-2; clone size: .; D gene: .
CDR3 protein: CASSQDGQETQYF; CDR3 DNA: TGCGCCAGCAGCCAGGACGGCCAAGAGACCCAGTACTTC; V gene: TRBV4-3; J gene: TRBJ2-5; clone size: many; D gene: .
CDR3 protein: CASSYGGRDTDTQYF; CDR3 DNA: TGTGCCAGCAGTTACGGCGGGAGGGACACAGATACGCAGTATTTT; V gene: TRBV6-2/TRBV6-3; J gene: TRBJ2-3; clone size: .; D gene: TRBD2
CDR3 protein: CASSSRTGGSYEQYF; CDR3 DNA: TGTGCCAGCAGTTCCCGGACAGGGGGCTCCTACGAGCAGTACTTC; V gene: TRBV6-5; J gene: TRBJ2-7; clone size: .; D gene: TRBD1
CDR3 protein: CAWIPSGRASYEQYF; CDR3 DNA: TGTGCCTGGATACCCAGCGGGAGGGCCTCCTACGAGCAGTACTTC; V gene: TRBV30; J gene: TRBJ2-7; clone size: .; D gene: TRBD2
CDR3 protein: CASSPDSGKLRYEQYF; CDR3 DNA: TGTGCCAGCAGCCCCGATAGCGGGAAACTCCGCTACGAGCAGTACTTC; V gene: TRBV7-2; J gene: TRBJ2-7; clone size: few; D gene: TRBD2
CDR3 protein: CASSLASWRLMETQYF; CDR3 DNA: TGTGCCAGCAGCTTAGCGTCGTGGAGGTTAATGGAGACCCAGTACTTC; V gene: TRBV7-2; J gene: TRBJ2-5; clone size: few; D gene: .
CDR3 protein: CASSLLVGGQHNEQFF; CDR3 DNA: TGTGCCAGCAGCTTATTGGTAGGGGGACAGCACAATGAGCAGTTCTTC; V gene: TRBV7-9; J gene: TRBJ2-1; clone size: many; D gene: TRBD1
CDR3 protein: CASSRGRGDNEQFF; CDR3 DNA: TGTGCCAGCAGTCGGGGACGGGGGGACAATGAGCAGTTCTTC; V gene: TRBV6-1; J gene: TRBJ2-1; clone size: few; D gene: TRBD2
CDR3 protein: CSVGIRGNTEAFF; CDR3 DNA: TGCAGCGTTGGCATCAGAGGGAACACTGAAGCTTTCTTT; V gene: TRBV29-1; J gene: TRBJ1-1; clone size: many; D gene: .
CDR3 protein: CASTGRDENTEAFF; CDR3 DNA: TGTGCCAGCACCGGGAGGGATGAGAACACTGAAGCTTTCTTT; V gene: TRBV6-2/TRBV6-3; J gene: TRBJ1-1; clone size: many; D gene: .
CDR3 protein: CASTTGRTSYEQYF; CDR3 DNA: TGTGCCAGCACAACGGGACGGACATCCTACGAGCAGTACTTC; V gene: TRBV7-2; J gene: TRBJ2-7; clone size: few; D gene: .
CDR3 protein: CASSDRGHTGELFF; CDR3 DNA: TGTGCCAGCAGCGACAGGGGGCACACCGGGGAGCTGTTTTTT; V gene: TRBV6-2/TRBV6-3; J gene: TRBJ2-2; clone size: .; D gene: TRBD1
CDR3 protein: CASSQPGQGSTDTQYF; CDR3 DNA: TGTGCCAGCAGCCAGCCGGGACAGGGGAGCACAGATACGCAGTATTTT; V gene: TRBV4-2; J gene: TRBJ2-3; clone size: .; D gene: TRBD1
CDR3 protein: CASSITGGLSYEQYF; CDR3 DNA: TGTGCCAGCAGTATCACAGGGGGCCTATCCTACGAGCAGTACTTC; V gene: TRBV6-1; J gene: TRBJ2-7; clone size: few; D gene: TRBD1
CDR3 protein: CASSQESRSARAYNEQFF; CDR3 DNA: TGCGCCAGCAGCCAAGAAAGTCGGTCCGCTCGCGCCTACAATGAGCAGTTCTTC; V gene: TRBV4-3; J gene: TRBJ2-1; clone size: few; D gene: .
CDR3 protein: CSARDSRGLVGEQYF; CDR3 DNA: TGCAGTGCTAGAGATTCTCGGGGACTAGTAGGCGAGCAGTACTTC; V gene: TRBV20-1; J gene: TRBJ2-7; clone size: few; D gene: TRBD2
CDR3 protein: CASIPGGGNEQFF; CDR3 DNA: TGTGCCAGCATCCCGGGGGGCGGCAATGAGCAGTTCTTC; V gene: TRBV7-8; J gene: TRBJ2-1; clone size: few; D gene: .
CDR3 protein: CASSLGSRGVGETQYF; CDR3 DNA: TGTGCCAGCAGCTTAGGAAGTAGGGGGGTAGGAGAGACCCAGTACTTC; V gene: TRBV7-2; J gene: TRBJ2-5; clone size: few; D gene: .
CDR3 protein: CAITDQARGTGELFF; CDR3 DNA: TGTGCCATCACTGACCAGGCCCGGGGCACCGGGGAGCTGTTTTTT; V gene: TRBV10-3; J gene: TRBJ2-2; clone size: .; D gene: .
CDR3 protein: CASSLEVQDTQYF; CDR3 DNA: TGTGCCAGCAGTTTAGAGGTGCAGGATACGCAGTATTTT; V gene: TRBV12-3/TRBV12-4; J gene: TRBJ2-3; clone size: .; D gene: .
CDR3 protein: CASSLFTGSEAFF; CDR3 DNA: TGTGCCAGCAGCTTATTCACGGGGAGTGAAGCTTTCTTT; V gene: TRBV7-3; J gene: TRBJ1-1; clone size: .; D gene: .
CDR3 protein: CASSRDRVGNTIYF; CDR3 DNA: TGTGCCAGCAGTCGGGACAGGGTCGGAAACACCATATATTTT; V gene: TRBV12-3/TRBV12-4; J gene: TRBJ1-3; clone size: .; D gene: TRBD1